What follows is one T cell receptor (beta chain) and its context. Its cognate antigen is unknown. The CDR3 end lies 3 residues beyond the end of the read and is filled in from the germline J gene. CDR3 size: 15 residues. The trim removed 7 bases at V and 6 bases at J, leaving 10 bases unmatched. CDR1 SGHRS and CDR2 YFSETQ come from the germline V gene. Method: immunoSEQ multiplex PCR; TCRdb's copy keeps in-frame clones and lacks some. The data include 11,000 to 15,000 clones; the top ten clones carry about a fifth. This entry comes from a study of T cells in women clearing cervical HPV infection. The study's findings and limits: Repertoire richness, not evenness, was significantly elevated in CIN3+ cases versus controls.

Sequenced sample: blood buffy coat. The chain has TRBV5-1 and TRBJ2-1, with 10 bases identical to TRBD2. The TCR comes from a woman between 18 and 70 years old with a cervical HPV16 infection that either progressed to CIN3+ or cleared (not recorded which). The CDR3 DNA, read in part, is TGCGCCAGCGGCGAAAGCGGGGGGGCTGGCAATGAG. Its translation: CASGESGGAGNE. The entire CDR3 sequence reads CASGESGGAGNEQFF. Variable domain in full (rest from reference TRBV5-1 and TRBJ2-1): KAGVTQTPRYLIKTRGQQVTLSCSPISGHRSVSWYQQTPGQGLQFLFEYFSETQRNKGNFPGRFSGRQFSNSRSEMNVSTLELGDSALYLCASGESGGAGNEQFFGPGTRLTVL.